This T cell receptor beta chain was recovered during a study of cytomegalovirus exposure and HLA in healthy donors. V lost 0 bases and J lost 8; bases outside the gene matches: 10. Germline lookup yields CDR1 SEHNR and CDR2 FQNEAQ (reference sequence). This CDR3 region has 16 residues. This PCR relied on a set of 60 Vbeta primers and 13 Jbeta primers. Sequencing used immunoSEQ multiplex PCR; TCRdb keeps in-frame clones, though not all of them. The sample includes under 200,000 clones, less than 90% of them seen just once. Sequenced material: PBMCs. The sequence derives from a woman in her 50s in good health and CMV-seropositive. The chain uses TRBV7-9 and TRBJ2-4, with 7 nucleotides matching TRBD1. The CDR3 region is CASSLAIGTAADIQYF. The DNA for the CDR3 is TGTGCCAGCAGCTTAGCGATCGGGACAGCTGCGGACATTCAGTACTTC. Full variable domain (outside the CDR3, taken from reference TRBV7-9 and TRBJ2-4): DTGVSQNPRHKITKRGQNVTFRCDPISEHNRLYWYRQTLGQGPEFLTYFQNEAQLEKSRLLSDRFSAERPKGSFSTLEIQRTEQGDSAMYLCASSLAIGTAADIQYFGAGTRLSVL.